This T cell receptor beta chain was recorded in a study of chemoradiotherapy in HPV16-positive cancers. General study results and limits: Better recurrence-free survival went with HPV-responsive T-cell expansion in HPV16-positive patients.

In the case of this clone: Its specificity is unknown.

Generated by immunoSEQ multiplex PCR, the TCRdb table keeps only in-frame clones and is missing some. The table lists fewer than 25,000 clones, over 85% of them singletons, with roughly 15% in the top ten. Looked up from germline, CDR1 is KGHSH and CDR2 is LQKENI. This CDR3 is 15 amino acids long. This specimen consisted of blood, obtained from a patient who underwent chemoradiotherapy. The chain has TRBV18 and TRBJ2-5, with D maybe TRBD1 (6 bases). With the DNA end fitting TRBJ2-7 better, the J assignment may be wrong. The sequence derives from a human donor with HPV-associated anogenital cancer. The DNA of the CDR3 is TGTGCCAGCTCACCATCGGGACAAAAATCCTACGAGCAGTACTTC. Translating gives CASSPSGQKSYEQYF.